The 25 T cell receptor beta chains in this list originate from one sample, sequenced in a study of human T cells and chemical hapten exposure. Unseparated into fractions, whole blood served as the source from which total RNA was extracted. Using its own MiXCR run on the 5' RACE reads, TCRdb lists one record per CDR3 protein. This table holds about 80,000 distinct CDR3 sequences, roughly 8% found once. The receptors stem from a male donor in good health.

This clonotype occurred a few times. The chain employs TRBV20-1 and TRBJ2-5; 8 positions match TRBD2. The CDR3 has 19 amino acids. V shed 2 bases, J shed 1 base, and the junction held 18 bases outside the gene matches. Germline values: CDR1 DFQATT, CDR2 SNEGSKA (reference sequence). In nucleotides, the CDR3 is TGCAGTGCTAGATCCAGCGGAGCTCTCCTAGCGGGCTTCCAAGAGACCCAGTACTTC. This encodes CSARSSGALLAGFQETQYF.

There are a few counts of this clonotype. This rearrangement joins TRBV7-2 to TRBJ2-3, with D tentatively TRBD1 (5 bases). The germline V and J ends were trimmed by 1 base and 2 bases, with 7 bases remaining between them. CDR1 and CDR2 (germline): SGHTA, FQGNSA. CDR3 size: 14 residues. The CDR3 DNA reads TGTGCCAGCAGCTTAGTAGGGGCCACAGATACGCAGTATTTT. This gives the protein CASSLVGATDTQYF.

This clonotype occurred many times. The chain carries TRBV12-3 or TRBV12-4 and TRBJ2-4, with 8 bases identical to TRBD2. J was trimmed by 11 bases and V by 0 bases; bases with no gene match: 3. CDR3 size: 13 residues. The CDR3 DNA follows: TGTGCCAGCAGTTTAGCAGCGGGGGTCGTTCAGTACTTC. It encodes CASSLAAGVVQYF.

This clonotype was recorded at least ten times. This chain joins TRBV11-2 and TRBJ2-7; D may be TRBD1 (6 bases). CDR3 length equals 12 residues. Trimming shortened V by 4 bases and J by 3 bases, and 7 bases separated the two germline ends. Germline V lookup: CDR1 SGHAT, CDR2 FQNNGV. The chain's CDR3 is CASSSDSYEQYF. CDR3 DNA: TGTGCCAGCAGCTCGGACAGCTACGAGCAGTACTTC.

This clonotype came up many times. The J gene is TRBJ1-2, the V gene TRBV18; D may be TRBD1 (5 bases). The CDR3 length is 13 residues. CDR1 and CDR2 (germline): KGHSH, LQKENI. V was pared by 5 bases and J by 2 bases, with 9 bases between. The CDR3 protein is CASSSQENYGYTF. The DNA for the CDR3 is TGTGCCAGCTCATCACAGGAGAACTATGGCTACACCTTC.

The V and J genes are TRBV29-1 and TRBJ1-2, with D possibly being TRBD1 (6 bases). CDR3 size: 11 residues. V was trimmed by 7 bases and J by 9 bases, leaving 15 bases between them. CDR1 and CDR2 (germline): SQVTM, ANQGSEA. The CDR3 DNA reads TGCAGCGCCTCGGACAGTTGGAGCTACACCTTC. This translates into CSASDSWSYTF.

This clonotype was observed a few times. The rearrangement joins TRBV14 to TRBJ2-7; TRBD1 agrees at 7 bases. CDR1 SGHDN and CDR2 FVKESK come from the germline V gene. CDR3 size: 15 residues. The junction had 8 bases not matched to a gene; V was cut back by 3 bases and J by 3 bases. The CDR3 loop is CASSHIHRGNYEQYF. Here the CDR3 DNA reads TGTGCCAGCAGCCATATTCACAGGGGTAACTACGAGCAGTACTTC.

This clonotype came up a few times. The CDR3: CASSQRRGAVETQYF. The CDR3, as DNA: TGTGCCAGCAGCCAACGTCGGGGGGCTGTTGAGACCCAGTACTTC. This chain joins TRBV3-1 and TRBJ2-5; D is perhaps TRBD2 (7 bases). The CDR3 loop spans 15 amino acids. CDR1 LGHDT and CDR2 YNNKEL come from the germline V gene (reference sequence). The V end was cut by 2 bases, the J end by 5 bases, with 15 bases between.

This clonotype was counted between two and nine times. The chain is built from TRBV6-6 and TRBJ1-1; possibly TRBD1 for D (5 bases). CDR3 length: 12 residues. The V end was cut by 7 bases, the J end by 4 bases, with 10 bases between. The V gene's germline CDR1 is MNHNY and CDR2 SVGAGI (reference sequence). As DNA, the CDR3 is TGTGCCAGCATTAGGGGTGGCACTGAAGCTTTCTTT. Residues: CASIRGGTEAFF.

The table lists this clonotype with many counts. This chain's CDR3 is CASSLRTGELFF. In nucleotides, the CDR3 is TGTGCCAGCAGCCTAAGAACCGGGGAGCTGTTTTTT. This chain joins TRBV14 and TRBJ2-2; D is ambiguous. The germline V gene encodes CDR1 SGHDN and CDR2 FVKESK. The V gene lost 4 bases and the J gene lost 5 bases, with 5 bases spanning the gap. The CDR3 length is 12 residues.

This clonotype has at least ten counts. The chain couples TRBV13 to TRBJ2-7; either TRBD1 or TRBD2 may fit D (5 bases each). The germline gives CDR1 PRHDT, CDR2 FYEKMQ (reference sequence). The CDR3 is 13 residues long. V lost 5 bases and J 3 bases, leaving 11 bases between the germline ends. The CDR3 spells CASSPGTVYEQYF. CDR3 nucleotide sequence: TGTGCCAGCAGCCCCGGGACCGTCTACGAGCAGTACTTC.

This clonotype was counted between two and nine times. For the CDR3, the DNA is TGCGCCAGCAGCTTAGGACAGGGCTTACCGGATACGCAGTATTTT. This translates into CASSLGQGLPDTQYF. The rearrangement uses TRBV5-1 and TRBJ2-3; TRBD1 matches at 8 bases. Germline values: CDR1 SGHRS, CDR2 YFSETQ. The CDR3 spans 15 residues. The trim removed 2 bases at V and 6 bases at J, leaving 8 bases unmatched.

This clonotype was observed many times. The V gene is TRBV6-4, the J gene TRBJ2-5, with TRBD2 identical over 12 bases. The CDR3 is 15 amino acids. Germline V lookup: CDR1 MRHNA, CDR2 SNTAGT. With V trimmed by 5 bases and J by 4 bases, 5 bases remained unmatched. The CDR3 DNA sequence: TGTGCCAGCAGTCTAGCGGGAGGGCCGGGAGAGACCCAGTACTTC. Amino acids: CASSLAGGPGETQYF.

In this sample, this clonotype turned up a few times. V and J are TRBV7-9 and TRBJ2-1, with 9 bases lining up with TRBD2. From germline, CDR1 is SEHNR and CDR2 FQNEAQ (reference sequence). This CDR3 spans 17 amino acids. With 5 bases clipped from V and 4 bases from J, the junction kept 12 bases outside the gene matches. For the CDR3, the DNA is TGTGCCAGCAGCCTAAACCCGGGACTAGCTAATTACAATGAGCAGTTCTTC. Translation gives CASSLNPGLANYNEQFF. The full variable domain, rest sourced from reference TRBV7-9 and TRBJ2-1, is DTGVSQNPRHKITKRGQNVTFRCDPISEHNRLYWYRQTLGQGPEFLTYFQNEAQLEKSRLLSDRFSAERPKGSFSTLEIQRTEQGDSAMYLCASSLNPGLANYNEQFFGPGTRLTVL.

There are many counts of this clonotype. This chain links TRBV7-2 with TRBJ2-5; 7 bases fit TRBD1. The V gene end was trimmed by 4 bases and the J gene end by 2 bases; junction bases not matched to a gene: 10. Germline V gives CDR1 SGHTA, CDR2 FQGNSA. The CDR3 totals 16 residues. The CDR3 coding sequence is TGTGCCAGCAGCTACGAACTTGGACAGGAGCAAGAGACCCAGTACTTC. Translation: CASSYELGQEQETQYF.

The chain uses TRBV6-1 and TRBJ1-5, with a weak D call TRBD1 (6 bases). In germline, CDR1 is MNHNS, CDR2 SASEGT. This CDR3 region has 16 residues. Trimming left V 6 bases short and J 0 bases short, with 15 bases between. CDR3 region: CASSLRGADSNQPQHF. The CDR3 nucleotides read TGTGCCAGCAGCCTACGGGGGGCCGATAGCAATCAGCCCCAGCATTTT.

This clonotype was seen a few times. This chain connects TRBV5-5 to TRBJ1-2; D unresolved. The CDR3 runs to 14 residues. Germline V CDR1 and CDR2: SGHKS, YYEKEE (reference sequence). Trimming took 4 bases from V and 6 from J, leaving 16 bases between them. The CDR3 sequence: CASSPVVQRDGYTF. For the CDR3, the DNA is TGTGCCAGCAGCCCGGTGGTGCAGAGAGATGGCTACACCTTC.

CDR3 protein: CASSSSGGSYNEQFF. CDR3 DNA: TGTGCCAGCAGCTCCAGCGGGGGGTCCTACAATGAGCAGTTCTTC. V gene TRBV7-6 combines with J gene TRBJ2-1; 9 bases line up with TRBD2. Germline CDR1 is SGHVS and CDR2 is FNYEAQ. The CDR3 totals 15 residues. V shed 4 bases and J 1 base; nucleotides not matched to a gene: 2.

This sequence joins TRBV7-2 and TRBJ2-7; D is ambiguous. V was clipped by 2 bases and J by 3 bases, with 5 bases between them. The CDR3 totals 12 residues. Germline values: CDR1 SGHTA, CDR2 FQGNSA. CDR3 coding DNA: TGTGCCAGCAGCTTATACCTCTACGAGCAGTACTTC. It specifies CASSLYLYEQYF.

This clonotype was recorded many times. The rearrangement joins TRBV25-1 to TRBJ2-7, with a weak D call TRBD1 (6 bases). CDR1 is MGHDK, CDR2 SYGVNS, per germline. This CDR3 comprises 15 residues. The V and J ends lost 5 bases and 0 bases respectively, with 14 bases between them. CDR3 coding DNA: TGTGCCAGCAGTTCCCTGACAGGCAGCTCCTACGAGCAGTACTTC. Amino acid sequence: CASSSLTGSSYEQYF.

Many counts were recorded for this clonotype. DNA for the CDR3: TGCAGTGCCCCAGGAGGTGCGCCCTCCTCACCCCTCCACTTT. Protein: CSAPGGAPSSPLHF. V gene TRBV20-1 combines with J gene TRBJ1-6; unclear D gene. This CDR3 is 14 amino acids long. Germline lookup yields CDR1 DFQATT and CDR2 SNEGSKA (reference sequence). V was pared by 6 bases and J by 10 bases, with 19 bases between.

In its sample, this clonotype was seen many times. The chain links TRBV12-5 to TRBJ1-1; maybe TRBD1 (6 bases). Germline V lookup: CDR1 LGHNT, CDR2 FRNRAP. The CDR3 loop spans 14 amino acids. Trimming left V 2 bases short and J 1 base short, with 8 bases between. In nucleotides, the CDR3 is TGTGCTAGTGGTTTGAGGGGGGCGAACACTGAAGCTTTCTTT. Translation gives CASGLRGANTEAFF.

The CDR3 region is CASSLGSSGQTPYSNYGYTF. The CDR3 coding sequence is TGCGCCAGCAGCTTGGGGTCCTCGGGCCAGACCCCCTATTCTAACTATGGCTACACCTTC. V gene TRBV5-1 combines with J gene TRBJ1-2; D remains ambiguous. The CDR3 contains 20 residues. Between the trimmed V and J ends, which lost 0 bases and 0 bases, there was a span of 24 bases. Germline CDR1 SGHRS, CDR2 YFSETQ.

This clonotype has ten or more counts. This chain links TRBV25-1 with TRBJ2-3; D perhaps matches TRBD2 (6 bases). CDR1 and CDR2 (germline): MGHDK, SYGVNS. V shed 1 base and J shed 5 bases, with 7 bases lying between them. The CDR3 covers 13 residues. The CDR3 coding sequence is TGTGCCAGCAGTGAATGGGGGGTAGATACGCAGTATTTT. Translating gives CASSEWGVDTQYF.

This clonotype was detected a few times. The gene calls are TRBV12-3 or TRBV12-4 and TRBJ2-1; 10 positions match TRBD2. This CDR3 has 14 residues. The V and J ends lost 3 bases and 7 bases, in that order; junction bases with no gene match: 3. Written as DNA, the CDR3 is TGTGCCAGCAGTTTCACTAGCGGGAAGAATGAGCAGTTCTTC. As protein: CASSFTSGKNEQFF.